The rows below give T cell receptor beta chains drawn from one sample of a study of T cell responses to AZD1222 COVID-19 vaccine. Sequencing was performed with immunoSEQ multiplex PCR; in TCRdb, only in-frame clones are kept and a portion is missing. The sample yields 130,000 to 150,000 clones, approximately 90% seen once. The specimen comprised peripheral blood, sampled on day 0 of MenACWY control vaccination. Source of these receptors: an adult in good health. Each CDR3 is given with its conserved first and last residue. D genes are given only for firm matches. Size is stated for part of the rows, as once, few or many counts, or as a class when the clone is expanded.

>once|TRBD1|TRBV5-1|TRBJ2-2
TGCGCCAGCAGGGGACAGGGGGCTAACGGCGGGGAGCTGTTTTTT
CASRGQGANGGELFF
>NA|NA|TRBV6-5|TRBJ1-1
TGTGCCAGCAGCGCGACGGTGAACACTGAAGCTTTCTTT
CASSATVNTEAFF
>NA|TRBD2|TRBV27|TRBJ2-1
TGTGCCAGCAGTTTGAGCGGGGGAGCCTACAATGAGCAGTTCTTC
CASSLSGGAYNEQFF
>NA|NA|TRBV4-1|TRBJ2-3
TGCGCCAGCAGCCTCCTCGGGGTGGACGCAGATACGCAGTATTTT
CASSLLGVDADTQYF
>NA|NA|TRBV28|TRBJ1-5
TGTGCCAGCAGTTTACCCCCGGGGGGTAGCAATCAGCCCCAGCATTTT
CASSLPPGGSNQPQHF
>NA|NA|TRBV3-1/TRBV3-2|TRBJ1-2
TGTGCCAGCAGCCAAGAAGCTAGGGGTTCGGGCGGCTACACCTTC
CASSQEARGSGGYTF
>NA|NA|TRBV19|TRBJ1-5
TGTGCCAGTAGTATAGATAGTACGAGCAATCAGCCCCAGCATTTT
CASSIDSTSNQPQHF
>NA|TRBD1|TRBV18|TRBJ1-6
TGTGCCAGCTCACCCGGGACAGGGGGATCACCCCTCCACTTT
CASSPGTGGSPLHF
>NA|NA|TRBV5-1|TRBJ2-7
TGCGCCAGCAGCTTGTTGGGCCGCTCCTACGAGCAGTACTTC
CASSLLGRSYEQYF
>NA|NA|TRBV6-5|TRBJ1-6
TGTGCCAGCAGTCCCCGGACCCTAAGGACACCCCTCCACTTT
CASSPRTLRTPLHF
>NA|NA|TRBV9|TRBJ1-6
TGTGCCAGCAGCGTAGCGGGGGTTGATAATTCACCCCTCCACTTT
CASSVAGVDNSPLHF
>NA|NA|TRBV5-5|TRBJ1-4
TGTGCCAGCAGCTTATCAGGGGTTCAGAATAATGAAAAACTGTTTTTT
CASSLSGVQNNEKLFF
>NA|NA|TRBV10-3|TRBJ2-1
TGTGCCATCAGTCGGAGTCACAATGAGCAGTTCTTC
CAISRSHNEQFF
>NA|TRBD1|TRBV3-1/TRBV3-2|TRBJ1-4
TGTGCCAGCAGCCAATCTAGGACAGGGTGGGGTGAAAAACTGTTTTTT
CASSQSRTGWGEKLFF
>NA|TRBD1|TRBV13|TRBJ2-7
TGTGCCAGCAGCTTTCAGGGGGCGGTCTACGAGCAGTACTTC
CASSFQGAVYEQYF
>NA|NA|TRBV7-9|TRBJ1-6
TGTGCCAGCAGCCGGACAGCCCTATATTCACCCCTCCACTTT
CASSRTALYSPLHF
>few|NA|TRBV27|TRBJ1-2
TGTGCCAGCAGTTCGATGGGAGAGGGGGGGCTAAACTATGGCTACACCTTC
CASSSMGEGGLNYGYTF
>NA|NA|TRBV6-4|TRBJ1-1
TGTGCCAGCAGTGTTCAGGGAAACACTGAAGCTTTCTTT
CASSVQGNTEAFF
>NA|TRBD1|TRBV5-4|TRBJ1-2
TGTGCCAGCAGCGAGGGGCCCGGGACAGGGCATGGCTACACCTTC
CASSEGPGTGHGYTF
>NA|TRBD1|TRBV6-5|TRBJ1-1
TGTGCCAGCGGAACCGGGACAGCGAACACTGAAGCTTTCTTT
CASGTGTANTEAFF
>NA|NA|TRBV28|TRBJ2-5
TGTGCCAGCAGTTTACCCCTAAAGGGGGAGACCCAGTACTTC
CASSLPLKGETQYF
>NA|NA|TRBV9|TRBJ1-4
TGTGCCAGCAGCCGGACTGGAGGTAATGAAAAACTGTTTTTT
CASSRTGGNEKLFF
>NA|TRBD1|TRBV2|TRBJ1-5
TGTGCCAGCACTACGGGACAGGGGAATCAGCCCCAGCATTTT
CASTTGQGNQPQHF
>NA|TRBD2|TRBV10-3|TRBJ2-5
TGTGCCATCAGTGAAAGCCCTACTAGCGGTGAAGAGACCCAGTACTTC
CAISESPTSGEETQYF
>NA|NA|TRBV6-5|TRBJ1-1
TGTGCCAGCAGTTACTCGAAACGCAGGGAGACTGAAGCTTTCTTT
CASSYSKRRETEAFF
>NA|NA|TRBV4-1|TRBJ1-6
TGCGCCAGCAGCCATTGGAGCTCCTATAATTCACCCCTCCACTTT
CASSHWSSYNSPLHF
>NA|NA|TRBV29-1|TRBJ1-5
TGCAGCGTTGAGTACAGGGTGGGTCAGCCCCAGCATTTT
CSVEYRVGQPQHF
>NA|NA|TRBV7-9|TRBJ2-7
TGTGCCAGCAGCTTAGCGGGCAGCTCCTACGAGCAGTACTTC
CASSLAGSSYEQYF
>once|TRBD1|TRBV28|TRBJ2-5
TGTGCCAGCAGTTTATTGGGGGACAGGGGTGTGAAGACCCAGTACTTC
CASSLLGDRGVKTQYF
>NA|NA|TRBV5-1|TRBJ1-1
TGCGCCAGCAGCTTGGTAGGCAGTATGAACACTGAAGCTTTCTTT
CASSLVGSMNTEAFF
>few|NA|TRBV20-1|TRBJ1-1
TGCAGTGCCCTGAACACTGAAGCTTTCTTT
CSALNTEAFF
>NA|TRBD2|TRBV28|TRBJ2-3
TGTGCCAGCAGTTTCCGCGTTCTTCGCGGGAGGAAGTCAGATACGCAGTATTTT
CASSFRVLRGRKSDTQYF
>NA|NA|TRBV9|TRBJ1-3
TGTGCCAGCAGCCCCGGGTGGGAAGACTCTTCTGGAAACACCATATATTTT
CASSPGWEDSSGNTIYF
>NA|NA|TRBV5-6|TRBJ1-1
TGTGCCAGCAGCCCACCCCCCCAGGGACGAAGTAACACTGAAGCTTTCTTT
CASSPPPQGRSNTEAFF
>NA|NA|TRBV5-1|TRBJ2-5
TGCGCCAGCAGCTTGGCCGGCGTAGAGACCCAGTACTTC
CASSLAGVETQYF
>NA|NA|TRBV19|TRBJ1-5
TGTGCCAGTAGTCCGCGGGGTGGTGATAGCAATCAGCCCCAGCATTTT
CASSPRGGDSNQPQHF
>NA|NA|TRBV6-5|TRBJ1-2
TGTGCCAGCAGTTACAGGGGGGGCTATGGCTACACCTTC
CASSYRGGYGYTF
>NA|TRBD1|TRBV25-1|TRBJ2-7
TGTGCCAGCAGCGCTTTTTCCGGGACAGACAGCTACGAGCAGTACTTC
CASSAFSGTDSYEQYF
>NA|NA|TRBV7-9|TRBJ1-5
TGTGCCAGCAGCTTCGGTGAGGGTAATCAGCCCCAGCATTTT
CASSFGEGNQPQHF
>once|NA|TRBV5-1|TRBJ1-1
TGCGCCAGCAGCCTGATAGGCGGCACAGCGGACACTGAAGCTTTCTTT
CASSLIGGTADTEAFF
>NA|NA|TRBV20-1|TRBJ1-2
TGCAGTGCTAGTCGGTTGGGGGGAGAGTATGGCTACACCTTC
CSASRLGGEYGYTF
>few|TRBD1|TRBV9|TRBJ2-7
TGTGCCAGCAGCTTCAGGGGGCTCTGGTACGAGCAGTACTTC
CASSFRGLWYEQYF
>NA|NA|TRBV28|TRBJ2-1
TGTGCCAGCAGCCCTAAGGGGGGAAATGAGCAGTTCTTC
CASSPKGGNEQFF
>NA|NA|TRBV14|TRBJ2-7
TGTGCCAGCAGCCAAGATAGGACGGGGGAGTTGTACGAGCAGTACTTC
CASSQDRTGELYEQYF
>NA|TRBD2|TRBV5-8|TRBJ2-1
TGTGCCAGCACCTGGGGTAGCGGGGGCTCCTACAATGAGCAGTTCTTC
CASTWGSGGSYNEQFF
>NA|TRBD1|TRBV2|TRBJ1-2
TGTGCCAGCAGTTTATCGGACAGGGGACGGCATGGCTACACCTTC
CASSLSDRGRHGYTF
>NA|NA|TRBV11-2|TRBJ1-1
TGTGCCAGCAGCTTAGCAGGGGATGGTGAAGCTTTCTTT
CASSLAGDGEAFF
>NA|NA|TRBV28|TRBJ1-5
TGTGCCAGCCGAGGTGTGGGTGTGAGCAATCAGCCCCAGCATTTT
CASRGVGVSNQPQHF
>NA|TRBD2|TRBV12-5|TRBJ2-1
TGTGCTAGTGGAACTAGCGGGGGGGCCAATGAGCAGTTCTTC
CASGTSGGANEQFF
>NA|NA|TRBV4-1|TRBJ1-1
TGCGCCAGCAGCCAAGATGGGACGCGAACTGAAGCTTTCTTT
CASSQDGTRTEAFF
>NA|TRBD1|TRBV7-2|TRBJ2-2
TGTGCCAGCAGTTCCCGGGACAGGGGACCCACCGGGGAGCTGTTTTTT
CASSSRDRGPTGELFF
>NA|TRBD1|TRBV6-1|TRBJ1-1
TGTGCCAGCAGTGAAGAAGGGGGCGCGAGGACTGAAGCTTTCTTT
CASSEEGGARTEAFF
>once|TRBD2|TRBV28|TRBJ2-1
TGTGCCAGCAGTCCACTAGCGGGAGGGTCCAATGAGCAGTTCTTC
CASSPLAGGSNEQFF
>NA|NA|TRBV11-3|TRBJ2-7
TGTGCCAGCAGCTTAGATCGGAGGGGCGAGCAGTACTTC
CASSLDRRGEQYF
>NA|NA|TRBV14|TRBJ2-7
TGTGCCAGCAGCCCAGGTCCGGGCGAGCAGTACTTC
CASSPGPGEQYF